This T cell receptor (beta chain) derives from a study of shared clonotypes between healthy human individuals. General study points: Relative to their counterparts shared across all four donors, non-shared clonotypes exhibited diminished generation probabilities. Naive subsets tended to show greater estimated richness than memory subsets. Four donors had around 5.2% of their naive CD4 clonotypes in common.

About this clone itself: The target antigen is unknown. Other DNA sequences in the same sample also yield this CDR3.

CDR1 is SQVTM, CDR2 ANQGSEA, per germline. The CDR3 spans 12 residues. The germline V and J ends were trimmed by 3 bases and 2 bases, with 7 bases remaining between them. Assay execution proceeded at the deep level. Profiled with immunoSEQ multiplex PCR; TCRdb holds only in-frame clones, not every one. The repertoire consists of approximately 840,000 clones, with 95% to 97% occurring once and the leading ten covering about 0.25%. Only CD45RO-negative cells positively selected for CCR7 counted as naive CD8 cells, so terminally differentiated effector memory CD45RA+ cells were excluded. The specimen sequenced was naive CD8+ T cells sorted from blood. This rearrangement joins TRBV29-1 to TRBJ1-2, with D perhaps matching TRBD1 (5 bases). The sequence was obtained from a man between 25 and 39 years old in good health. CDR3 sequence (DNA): TGCAGCGTTGAGGGACGGAACTATGGCTACACCTTC. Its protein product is CSVEGRNYGYTF.